This T cell receptor (beta chain) was sequenced during a study of blood T cell repertoires in COVID-19. Turning to the study itself: Acute and convalescent COVID-19 specimens originated in the United States, Italy and Spain. T cells, B-cell-depleted T cells, or PBMCs provided the cDNA or gDNA that served as material.

This CDR3 is built from 15 residues. V shed 8 bases and J shed 0 bases, with 14 bases lying between them. CDR1 and CDR2 (germline): LNHDA, SQIVND (reference sequence). The authors' processing: By means of reference gene primer amplification, nucleated cell counts were estimated. Sequencing was performed with immunoSEQ multiplex PCR; in TCRdb, only in-frame clones are kept and a portion is missing. Clone size and the V and J calls come from that table; the DNA yielded D and trimming. Among under 55,000 clones listed, 86% were seen once. The TCR originated in a man aged 35 to 55 with active COVID-19. The sample comprised peripheral blood. The chain employs TRBV19 and TRBJ2-1; maybe TRBD1 (6 bases). The CDR3 reads CASSITGSSYNEQFF. CDR3 DNA sequence: TGTGCCAGTTCCATTACAGGGAGCTCCTACAATGAGCAGTTCTTC.